This T cell receptor (beta chain) was found in a study of vaccination effects on CD4 cells after COVID-19. Study-level information: BNT162b2 vaccine or mRNA-1273 vaccine was given to participants in two doses.

General study findings and limits: The study found marked clonal contraction of infection- and vaccine-induced clones late after vaccination.

The ViraFEST assay expanded antigen-specific CD4+ T cells with viral peptide pools before sequencing. The culture ran for about eleven days before CD4+ T cells were isolated. Neither prior SARS-CoV-2 infection nor positive nucleocapsid antibodies were present in the vaccine recipients. With regard to this clone: Its cognate antigen is unknown.

The germline V and J ends were trimmed by 3 bases and 0 bases, with 18 bases remaining between them. This CDR3 is built from 16 residues. The germline CDR1 and CDR2 sequences are DFQATT and SNEGSKA (reference sequence). TCRdb's copy holds only in-frame clones and misses some; the assay was immunoSEQ multiplex PCR. The sample holds around 63,000 clones, about 71% seen once. The sequencing used CD4+ T cells from PBMCs cultured with HCoV-OC43 spike peptides, collected before COVID-19 vaccination. Subset in this sample: HCoV-OC43 spike overlapping peptide pool stimulation. The V and J genes are TRBV20-1 and TRBJ2-7, with D hard to call. The source is a human donor who received a COVID-19 vaccine. CDR3 sequence (DNA): TGCAGTGCTAGTATTCCTTACGGCTTTAGCTCCTACGAGCAGTACGTC. It translates to CSASIPYGFSSYEQYV.